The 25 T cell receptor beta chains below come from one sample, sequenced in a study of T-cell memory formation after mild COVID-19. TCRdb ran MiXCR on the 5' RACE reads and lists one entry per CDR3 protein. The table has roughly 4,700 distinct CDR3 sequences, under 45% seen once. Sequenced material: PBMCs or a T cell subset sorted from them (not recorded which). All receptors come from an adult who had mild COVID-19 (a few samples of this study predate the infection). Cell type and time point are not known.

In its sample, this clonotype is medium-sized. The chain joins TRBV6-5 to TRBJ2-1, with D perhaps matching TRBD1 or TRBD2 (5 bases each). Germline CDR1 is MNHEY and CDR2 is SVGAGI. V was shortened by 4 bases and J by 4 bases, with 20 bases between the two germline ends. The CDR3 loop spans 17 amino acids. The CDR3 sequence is CASSSRTLRTQYNEQFF. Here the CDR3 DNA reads TGTGCCAGCAGTTCCCGGACTCTTAGGACACAATACAATGAGCAGTTCTTC.

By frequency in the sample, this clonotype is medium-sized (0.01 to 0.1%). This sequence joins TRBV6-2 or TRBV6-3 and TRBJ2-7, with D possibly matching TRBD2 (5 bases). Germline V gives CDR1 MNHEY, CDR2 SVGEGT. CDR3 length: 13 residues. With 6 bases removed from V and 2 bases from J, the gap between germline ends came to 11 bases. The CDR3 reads CASSWTGAYEQYF. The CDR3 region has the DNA TGTGCCAGCAGCTGGACCGGGGCCTACGAGCAGTACTTC.

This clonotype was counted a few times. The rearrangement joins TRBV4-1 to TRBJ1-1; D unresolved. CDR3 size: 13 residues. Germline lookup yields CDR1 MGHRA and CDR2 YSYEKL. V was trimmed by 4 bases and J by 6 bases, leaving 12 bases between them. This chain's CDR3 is CASSPREVAEAFF. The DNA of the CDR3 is TGCGCCAGCAGCCCTAGGGAGGTGGCTGAAGCTTTCTTT.

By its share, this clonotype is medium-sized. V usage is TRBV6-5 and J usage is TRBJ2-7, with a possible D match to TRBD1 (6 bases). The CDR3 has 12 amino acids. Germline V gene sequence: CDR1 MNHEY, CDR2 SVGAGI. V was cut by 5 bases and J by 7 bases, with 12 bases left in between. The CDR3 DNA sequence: TGTGCCAGCAGTAGACAAACAGGGGAGCAGTACTTC. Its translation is CASSRQTGEQYF.

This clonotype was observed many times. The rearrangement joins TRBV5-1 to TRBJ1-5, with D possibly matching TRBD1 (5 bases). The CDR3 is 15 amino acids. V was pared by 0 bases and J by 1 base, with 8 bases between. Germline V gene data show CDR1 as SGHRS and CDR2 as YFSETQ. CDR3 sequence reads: CASSLVGDSNQPQHF. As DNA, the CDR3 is TGCGCCAGCAGCTTGGTTGGGGACAGCAATCAGCCCCAGCATTTT.

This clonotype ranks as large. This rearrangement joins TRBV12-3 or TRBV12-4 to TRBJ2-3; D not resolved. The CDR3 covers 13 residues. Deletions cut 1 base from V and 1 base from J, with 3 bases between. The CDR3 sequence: CASSLVGTDTQYF. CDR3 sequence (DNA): TGTGCCAGCAGTTTAGTCGGCACAGATACGCAGTATTTT.

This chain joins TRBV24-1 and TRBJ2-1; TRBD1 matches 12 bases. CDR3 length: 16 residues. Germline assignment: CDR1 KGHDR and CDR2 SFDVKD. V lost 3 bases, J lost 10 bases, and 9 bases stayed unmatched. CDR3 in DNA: TGTGCCACCAGTGATCTCCCGGGACAGGGGGCTGGAGAGCAGTTCTTC. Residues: CATSDLPGQGAGEQFF.

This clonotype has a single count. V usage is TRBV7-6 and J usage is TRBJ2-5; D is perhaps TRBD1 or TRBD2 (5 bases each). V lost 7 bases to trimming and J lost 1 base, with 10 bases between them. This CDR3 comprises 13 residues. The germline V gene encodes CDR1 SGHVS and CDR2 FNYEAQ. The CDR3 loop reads CASISGTQETQYF. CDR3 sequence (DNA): TGTGCCAGCATTTCCGGGACCCAAGAGACCCAGTACTTC.

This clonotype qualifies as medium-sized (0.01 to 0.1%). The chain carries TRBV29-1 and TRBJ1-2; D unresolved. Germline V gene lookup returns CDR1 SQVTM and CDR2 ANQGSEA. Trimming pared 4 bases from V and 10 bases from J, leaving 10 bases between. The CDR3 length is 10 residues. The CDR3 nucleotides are TGCAGCGTTGGAGGGAGGGACTACACCTTC. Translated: CSVGGRDYTF. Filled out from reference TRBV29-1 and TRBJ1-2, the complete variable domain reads SAVISQKPSRDICQRGTSLTIQCQVDSQVTMMFWYRQQPGQSLTLIATANQGSEATYESGFVIDKFPISRPNLTFSTLTVSNMSPEDSSIYLCSVGGRDYTFGSGTRLTVV.

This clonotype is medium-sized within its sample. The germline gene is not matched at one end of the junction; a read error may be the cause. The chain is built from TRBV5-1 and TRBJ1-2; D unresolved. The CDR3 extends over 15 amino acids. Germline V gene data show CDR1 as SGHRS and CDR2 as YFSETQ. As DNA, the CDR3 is TGCGCCAGCAGCTTGGATGTCTTCTCTAACTATGGCCACACCTTC. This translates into CASSLDVFSNYGHTF.

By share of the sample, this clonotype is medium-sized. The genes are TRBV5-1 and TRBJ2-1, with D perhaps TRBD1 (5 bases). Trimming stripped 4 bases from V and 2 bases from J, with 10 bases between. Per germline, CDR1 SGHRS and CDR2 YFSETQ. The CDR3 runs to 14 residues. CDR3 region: CASSGQITYNEQFF. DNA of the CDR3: TGCGCCAGCAGCGGACAAATTACCTACAATGAGCAGTTCTTC.

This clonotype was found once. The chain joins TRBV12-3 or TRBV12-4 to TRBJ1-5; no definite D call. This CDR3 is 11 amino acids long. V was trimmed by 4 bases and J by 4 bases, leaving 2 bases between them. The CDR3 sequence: CASSSNQPQHF. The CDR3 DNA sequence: TGTGCCAGCAGTTCTAATCAGCCCCAGCATTTT.

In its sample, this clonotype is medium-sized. CDR3 DNA sequence: TGTGCCAGCAGCTTTGACCTCTCCTACGAGCAGTACGTC. Amino acid sequence: CASSFDLSYEQYV. The chain recombines TRBV28 with TRBJ2-7; D gene ambiguous. This CDR3 region has 13 residues. CDR1 is MDHEN and CDR2 is SYDVKM in the germline V gene. V was clipped by 6 bases and J by 0 bases, with 9 bases between them.

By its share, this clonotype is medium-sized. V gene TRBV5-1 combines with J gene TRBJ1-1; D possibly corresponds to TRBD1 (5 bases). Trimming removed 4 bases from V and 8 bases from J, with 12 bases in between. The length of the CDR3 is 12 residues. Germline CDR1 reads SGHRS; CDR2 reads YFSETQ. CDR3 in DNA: TGCGCCAGCAGCCCGCCGGGGCCCGAAGCTTTCTTT. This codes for CASSPPGPEAFF.

CDR3 residues: CASGVQGGGTDTQYF. The CDR3 DNA reads as TGTGCCAGCGGGGTACAGGGAGGGGGCACAGATACGCAGTATTTT. The V call is TRBV2, the J call TRBJ2-3, with TRBD2 as a possible D gene (7 bases). The length of the CDR3 is 15 residues. From germline, CDR1 is SNHLY and CDR2 FYNNEI. V was clipped by 8 bases and J by 1 base, with 16 bases between them.

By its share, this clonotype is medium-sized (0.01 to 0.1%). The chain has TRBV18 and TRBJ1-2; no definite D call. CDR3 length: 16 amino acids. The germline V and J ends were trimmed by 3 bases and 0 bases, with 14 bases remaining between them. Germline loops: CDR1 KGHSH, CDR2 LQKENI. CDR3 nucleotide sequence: TGTGCCAGCTCACCCGTCCCCGTCGGAGCTAACTATGGCTACACCTTC. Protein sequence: CASSPVPVGANYGYTF.

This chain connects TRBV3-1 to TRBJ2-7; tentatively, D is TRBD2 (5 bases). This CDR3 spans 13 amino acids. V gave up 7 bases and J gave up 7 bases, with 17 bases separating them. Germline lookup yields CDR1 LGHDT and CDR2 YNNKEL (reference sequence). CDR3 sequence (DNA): TGTGCCAGCATCCCCTGGGAGCCCCGTGAGCAGTACGTC. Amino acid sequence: CASIPWEPREQYV.

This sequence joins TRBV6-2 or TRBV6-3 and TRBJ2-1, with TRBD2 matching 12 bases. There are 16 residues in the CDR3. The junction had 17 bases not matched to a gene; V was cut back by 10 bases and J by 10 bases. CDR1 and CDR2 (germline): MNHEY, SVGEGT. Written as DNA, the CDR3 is TGTGCCACCGCTCGGACTAGCGGGACCTCTGGCAGGGAGCAGTTCTTC. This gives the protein CATARTSGTSGREQFF.

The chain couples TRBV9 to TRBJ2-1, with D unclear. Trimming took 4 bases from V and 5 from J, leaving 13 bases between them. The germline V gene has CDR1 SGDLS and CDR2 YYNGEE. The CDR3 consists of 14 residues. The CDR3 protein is CASSFLDADNEQFF. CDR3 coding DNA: TGTGCCAGCAGCTTCCTGGACGCGGACAATGAGCAGTTCTTC. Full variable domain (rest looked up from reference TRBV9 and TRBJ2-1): DSGVTQTPKHLITATGQRVTLRCSPRSGDLSVYWYQQSLDQGLQFLIQYYNGEERAKGNILERFSAQQFPDLHSELNLSSLELGDSALYFCASSFLDADNEQFFGPGTRLTVL.

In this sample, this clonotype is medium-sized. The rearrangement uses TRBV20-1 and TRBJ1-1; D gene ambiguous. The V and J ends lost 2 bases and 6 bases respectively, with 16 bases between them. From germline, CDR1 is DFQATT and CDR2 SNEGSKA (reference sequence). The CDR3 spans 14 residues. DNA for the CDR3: TGCAGTGCTAGACCCCCCGACGGGAGGGCTGAAGCTTTCTTT. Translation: CSARPPDGRAEAFF.

This CDR3 reads CSVKSTGDAEAFF. CDR3 nucleotide sequence: TGCAGCGTCAAATCGACAGGGGACGCAGAAGCTTTCTTT. The genes are TRBV29-1 and TRBJ1-1; the match to TRBD1 covers 8 bases. Trimming took 6 bases from V and 8 from J; bases not matched to a gene: 11. Per the germline V gene, CDR1 is SQVTM and CDR2 is ANQGSEA. The CDR3 covers 13 residues.

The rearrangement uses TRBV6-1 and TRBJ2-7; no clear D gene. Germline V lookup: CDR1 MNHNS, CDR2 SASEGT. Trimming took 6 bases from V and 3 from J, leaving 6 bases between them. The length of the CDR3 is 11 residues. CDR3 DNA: TGTGCCAGCAGCCTGAACTACGAGCAGTACTTC. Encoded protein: CASSLNYEQYF.

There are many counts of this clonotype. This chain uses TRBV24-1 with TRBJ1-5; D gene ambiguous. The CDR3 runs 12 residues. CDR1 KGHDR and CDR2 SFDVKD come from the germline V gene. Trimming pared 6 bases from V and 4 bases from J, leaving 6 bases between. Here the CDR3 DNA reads TGTGCCACCAGTCTCGGAAATCAGCCCCAGCATTTT. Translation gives CATSLGNQPQHF.

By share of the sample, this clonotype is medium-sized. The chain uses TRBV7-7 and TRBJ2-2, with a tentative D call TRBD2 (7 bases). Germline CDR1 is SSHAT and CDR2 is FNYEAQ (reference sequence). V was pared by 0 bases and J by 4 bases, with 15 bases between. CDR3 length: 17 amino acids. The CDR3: CASSLAPGGQSTGELFF. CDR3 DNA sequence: TGTGCCAGCAGCTTAGCCCCCGGGGGGCAGAGCACCGGGGAGCTGTTTTTT.

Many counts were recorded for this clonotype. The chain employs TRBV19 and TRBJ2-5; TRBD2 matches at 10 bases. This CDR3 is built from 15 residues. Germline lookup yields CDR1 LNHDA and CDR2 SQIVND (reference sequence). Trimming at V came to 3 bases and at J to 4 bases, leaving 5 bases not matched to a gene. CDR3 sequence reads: CASSMVAGGSETQYF. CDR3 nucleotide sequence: TGTGCCAGTAGTATGGTAGCGGGGGGCTCAGAGACCCAGTACTTC.